This T cell receptor (beta chain) is drawn from a study of CD8+ T cells in alopecia areata (dated 2018 in TCRdb). Study-level background: Treated patients were enrolled in an open-label pilot trial of oral tofacitinib at 5 to 10 mg twice daily for moderate-to-severe alopecia areata. High-throughput TCRbeta sequencing was used to examine T cell clonal expansion in alopecia areata in both the C3H/HeJ mouse model and human patients. Tofacitinib-treated patients had biopsies at baseline and at 4 and 24 weeks of treatment, with a later scalp biopsy in several patients. immunoSEQ multiplex PCR using 35 Vbeta forward primers and 13 Jbeta reverse primers was used to amplify TCRbeta CDR3 regions. RNA came from the PAXgene miRNA kit for fixed scalp, the miRNeasy kit for PBMCs, and the RNeasy kit for mouse skin. The SALT score, which quantifies the percentage of affected scalp surface area, was used to measure disease severity in treated patients. Patients received tofacitinib for 6 to 18 months and were then followed off drug for 6 months to check for delayed response and recurrence. Scalp clonality was compared among normal scalp (n=4), patchy alopecia areata scalp (n=8), and alopecia totalis/universalis scalp (n=8). Human TCRbeta sequencing covered scalp tissue and sorted CD4+ and CD8+ peripheral blood T cells from patchy and totalis/universalis alopecia areata patients and healthy controls. What the research found in general, with its limitations: Many expanded lesional clones persisted in scalp and blood during tofacitinib treatment, which may partly explain relapse after stopping treatment. Resident alphabeta T cells in normal human skin are also sequenced, complicating scalp TCR repertoire analysis, unlike mouse skin dominated by gammadelta T cells. Because the treated cohort was small and had just a single nonresponder, larger studies are needed to establish links between baseline CD8+ expansion and response. Higher clonality and more expanded CD8+ clones were observed in lesional scalp than in normal scalp, particularly in alopecia totalis/universalis, a finding suggestive of antigenic drive. Shared TCR sequences between patients were less evident than in mice, which may be partly attributable to HLA diversity in the patient population. Tofacitinib significantly decreased scalp clonality and the number of expanded CD8+ clones among the top 100 scalp clones.

The protocol used for the library was the immunoSEQ multiplex PCR assay. For TCR sequencing, RNA was extracted from every sample and reverse transcribed into cDNA to serve as template. First-strand cDNA was synthesized with SuperScript III using a 2:1 mix of oligo-dT and random hexamers. A synthetic immune receptor repertoire was used to measure amplification bias, and any remaining bias was corrected computationally. Per the source publication's procedure: After raw reads were preprocessed to remove errors, the CDR3 was defined following IMGT conventions as running from the conserved cysteine to phenylalanine. Clonality was computed by normalizing Shannon entropy by log2 of the number of productive unique TCRs and subtracting the result from 1. Whether scalp clones were CD4 or CD8 was inferred by matching scalp TCRbeta sequences against CD4 and CD8 repertoires sorted from blood. The immuneACCESS repertoire file appears here via TCRdb, limited to in-frame rearrangements. These files lack a portion of the clones; in checked studies, under half of the deficit traces to unresolved V genes, and the cause of the others is not known. For V, J and clone size, that table is used; D and trimming come from the DNA. Recorded for this sample are 190,000 or so clones; around 60% of them occurred a single time. Around 12% of the sample goes to the ten largest clones.

With regard to this clone: The clone's antigen remains unknown. The input lacks base qualities; no much larger clone sits a single base away.

What the time point label conveys for this sample: less than 30 weeks on oral tofacitinib. This specimen's treatment or condition label, interpreted: oral pan-JAK inhibitor, 5-10 mg twice daily. Lesional scalp punch biopsies and peripheral blood were collected from alopecia areata patients. After PBMCs were isolated by density centrifugation and stained for CD3, CD4 and CD8, a FACSAria was used to sort CD4+ and CD8+ T cells. CDR1 and CDR2, per the germline V gene, are SGHAT and FQNNGV. V is pared back by 0 bases and J by 3 bases, with 14 bases lying between the germline termini. The CDR3 spans 17 residues, from the cysteine through the phenylalanine. Kept here is only the CDR3 DNA, which spans 51 bases and is read in frame from base 1.

The chain is assembled from TRBV11-2 and TRBJ1-4, with the D gene not confidently named. This sequence originates from a human donor with alopecia areata. The specimen was CD8+ T cells sorted from blood, collected at week 24, from a patient treated with tofacitinib. CDR3 loop: CASSLDPRETSNEKLFF. The sequenced DNA is TGTGCCAGCAGCTTAGATCCAAGGGAAACCTCTAATGAAAAACTGTTTTTT.